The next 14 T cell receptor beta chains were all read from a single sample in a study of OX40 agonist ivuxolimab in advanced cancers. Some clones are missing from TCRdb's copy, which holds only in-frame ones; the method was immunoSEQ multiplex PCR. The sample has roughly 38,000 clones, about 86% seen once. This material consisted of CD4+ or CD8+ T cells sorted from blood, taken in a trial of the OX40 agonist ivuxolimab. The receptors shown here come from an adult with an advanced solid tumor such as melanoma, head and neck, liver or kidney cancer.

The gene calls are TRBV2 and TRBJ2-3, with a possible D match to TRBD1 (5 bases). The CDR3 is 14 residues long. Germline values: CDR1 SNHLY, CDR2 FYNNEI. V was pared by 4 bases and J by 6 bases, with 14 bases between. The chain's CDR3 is CASSVRPGSDTQYF. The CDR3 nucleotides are TGTGCCAGCAGTGTAAGGCCAGGGTCCGATACGCAGTATTTT.

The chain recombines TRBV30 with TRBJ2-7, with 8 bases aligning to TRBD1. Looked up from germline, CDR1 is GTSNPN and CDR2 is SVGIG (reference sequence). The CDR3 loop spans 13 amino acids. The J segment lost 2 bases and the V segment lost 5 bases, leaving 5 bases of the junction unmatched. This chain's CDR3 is CAWSRGPTYEQYF. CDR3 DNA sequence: TGTGCCTGGTCCAGGGGGCCAACCTACGAGCAGTACTTC.

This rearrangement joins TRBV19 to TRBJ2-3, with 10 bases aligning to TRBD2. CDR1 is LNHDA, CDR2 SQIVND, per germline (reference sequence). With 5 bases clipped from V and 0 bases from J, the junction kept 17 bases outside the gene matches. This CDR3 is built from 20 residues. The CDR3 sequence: CASSPDRGLTSGVSTDTQYF. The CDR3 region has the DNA TGTGCCAGTAGTCCTGATAGGGGGCTTACTAGCGGGGTTAGCACAGATACGCAGTATTTT.

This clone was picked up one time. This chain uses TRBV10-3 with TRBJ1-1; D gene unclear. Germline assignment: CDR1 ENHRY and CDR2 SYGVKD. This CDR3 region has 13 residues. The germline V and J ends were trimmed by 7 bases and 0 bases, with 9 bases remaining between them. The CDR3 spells CAIKASLNTEAFF. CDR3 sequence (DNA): TGTGCCATCAAGGCCAGCCTGAACACTGAAGCTTTCTTT.

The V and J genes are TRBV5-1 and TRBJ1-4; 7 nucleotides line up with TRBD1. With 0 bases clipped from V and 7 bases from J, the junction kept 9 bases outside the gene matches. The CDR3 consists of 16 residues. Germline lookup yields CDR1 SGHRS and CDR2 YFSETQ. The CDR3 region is CASSLGGQSLGEKLFF. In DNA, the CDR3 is TGCGCCAGCAGCTTGGGGGGACAGTCCCTTGGTGAAAAACTGTTTTTT.

DNA for the CDR3: TGTGCCTGGAGTGTACAACGGGGGACAATGACCCAGTACTTC. This encodes CAWSVQRGTMTQYF. The V and J genes are TRBV30 and TRBJ2-5; D is possibly TRBD1 or TRBD2 (6 bases each). Trimming removed 0 bases at V and 7 bases at J, with 15 bases between. This CDR3 has 14 residues. The germline CDR1 and CDR2 sequences are GTSNPN and SVGIG (reference sequence). Full variable domain (missing parts from reference TRBV30 and TRBJ2-5): SQTIHQWPATLVQPVGSPLSLECTVEGTSNPNLYWYRQAAGRGLQLLFYSVGIGQISSEVPQNLSASRPQDRQFILSSKKLLLSDSGFYLCAWSVQRGTMTQYFGPGTRLLVL.

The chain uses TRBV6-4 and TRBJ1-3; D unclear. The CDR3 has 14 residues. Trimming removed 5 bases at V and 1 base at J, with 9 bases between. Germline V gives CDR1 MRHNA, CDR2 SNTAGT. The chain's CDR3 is CASSSMASGNTIYF. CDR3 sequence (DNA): TGTGCCAGCAGTTCGATGGCTTCTGGAAACACCATATATTTT.

The CDR3 loop is CASSYSGGQSGELFF. The CDR3 bases are TGTGCCAGCAGTTACTCGGGGGGGCAGTCCGGGGAGCTGTTTTTT. The chain couples TRBV6-6 to TRBJ2-2; TRBD2 is a possible D gene (7 bases). The CDR3 contains 15 residues. Looked up from germline, CDR1 is MNHNY and CDR2 is SVGAGI (reference sequence). The V end was cut by 0 bases, the J end by 6 bases, with 11 bases between.

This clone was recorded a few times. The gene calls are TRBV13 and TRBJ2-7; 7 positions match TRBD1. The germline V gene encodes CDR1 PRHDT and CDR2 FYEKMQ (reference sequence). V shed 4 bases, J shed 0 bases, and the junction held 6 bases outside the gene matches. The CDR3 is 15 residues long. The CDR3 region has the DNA TGTGCCAGCAGCTCCACGGGACAGACCTCCTACGAGCAGTACTTC. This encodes CASSSTGQTSYEQYF.

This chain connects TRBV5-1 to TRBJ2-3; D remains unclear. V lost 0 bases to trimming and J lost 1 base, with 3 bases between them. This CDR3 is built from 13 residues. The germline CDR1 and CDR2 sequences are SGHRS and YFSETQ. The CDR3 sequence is CASSLVGTDTQYF. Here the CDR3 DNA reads TGCGCCAGCAGCTTGGTCGGCACAGATACGCAGTATTTT.

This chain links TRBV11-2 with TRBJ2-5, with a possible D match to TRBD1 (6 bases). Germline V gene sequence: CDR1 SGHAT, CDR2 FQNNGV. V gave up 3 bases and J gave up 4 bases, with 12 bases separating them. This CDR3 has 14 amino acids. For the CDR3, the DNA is TGTGCCAGCAGCTTGTCAGGGGCAAGAGAGACCCAGTACTTC. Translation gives CASSLSGARETQYF. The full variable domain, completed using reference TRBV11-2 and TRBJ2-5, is EAGVAQSPRYKIIEKRQSVAFWCNPISGHATLYWYQQILGQGPKLLIQFQNNGVVDDSQLPKDRFSAERLKGVDSTLKIQPAKLEDSAVYLCASSLSGARETQYFGPGTRLLVL.

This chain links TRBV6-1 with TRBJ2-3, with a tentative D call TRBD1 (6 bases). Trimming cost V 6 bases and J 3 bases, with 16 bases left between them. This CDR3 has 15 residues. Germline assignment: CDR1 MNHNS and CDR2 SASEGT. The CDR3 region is CASSQGSIRTDTQYF. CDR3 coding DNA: TGTGCCAGCAGCCAGGGGTCCATAAGAACAGATACGCAGTATTTT.

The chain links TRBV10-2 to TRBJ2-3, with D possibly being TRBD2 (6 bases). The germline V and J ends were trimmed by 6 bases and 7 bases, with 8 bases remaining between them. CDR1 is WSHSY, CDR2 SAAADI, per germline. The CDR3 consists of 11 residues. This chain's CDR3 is CASRGDYTQYF. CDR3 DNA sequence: TGCGCCAGCAGAGGGGACTATACGCAGTATTTT.

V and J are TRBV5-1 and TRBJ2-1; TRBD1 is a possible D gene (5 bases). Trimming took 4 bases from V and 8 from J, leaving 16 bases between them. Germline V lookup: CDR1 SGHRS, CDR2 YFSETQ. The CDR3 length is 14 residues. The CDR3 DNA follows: TGCGCCAGCAGCCCGTCTCAAGGACAAGATGAGCAGTTCTTC. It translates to CASSPSQGQDEQFF.